Listed here are 30 T cell receptor beta chains from one sample, sequenced in a study of blood T cell repertoires in COVID-19. The assay was immunoSEQ multiplex PCR, and TCRdb's table has in-frame clones only and misses some. This sample has 40,000 to 55,000 clones, with more than 70% found just once. The specimen sequenced was peripheral blood. Receptors originate from a woman between 65 and 79 years old with acute or convalescent COVID-19.

This sequence joins TRBV3-1 (or the pseudogene TRBV3-2) and TRBJ2-5, with 10 bases identical to TRBD2. Germline V gene lookup returns CDR1 LGHDT and CDR2 YNNKEL (reference sequence). The ends lost 0 bases at V and 5 bases at J; junction bases unmatched: 9. This CDR3 is 17 amino acids long. This CDR3 reads CASSQDGPSGRKETQYF. The CDR3 region has the DNA TGTGCCAGCAGCCAAGATGGGCCTAGCGGGAGAAAGGAGACCCAGTACTTC.

The chain has TRBV29-1 and TRBJ1-2; no clear D gene. The CDR3 runs to 12 residues. Per germline, CDR1 SQVTM and CDR2 ANQGSEA. The V gene lost 4 bases and the J gene lost 2 bases, with 8 bases spanning the gap. Here the CDR3 reads CSVGRSNYGYTF. The CDR3 DNA reads TGCAGCGTTGGTCGGTCCAACTATGGCTACACCTTC.

The chain has TRBV29-1 and TRBJ2-7; TRBD1 agrees at 7 bases. The CDR3 consists of 12 residues. V lost 6 bases, J lost 0 bases, and 2 bases stayed unmatched. The germline CDR1 and CDR2 sequences are SQVTM and ANQGSEA. In DNA form, the CDR3 reads TGCAGCGTCCGGGACAGCTCCTACGAGCAGTACTTC. Translation: CSVRDSSYEQYF.

This chain links TRBV6-2 or TRBV6-3 with TRBJ2-2, with D possibly being TRBD2 (6 bases). The CDR3 covers 16 residues. Trimming removed 0 bases from V and 4 bases from J, with 12 bases in between. CDR1 is MNHEY and CDR2 is SVGEGT in the germline V gene. CDR3 region: CASSYSRGSGTGELFF. Here the CDR3 DNA reads TGTGCCAGCAGTTACTCCCGGGGGAGCGGCACCGGGGAGCTGTTTTTT.

Worth noting for this clone: Other DNA sequences in the sample encode the same CDR3. J is TRBJ2-1 and V is TRBV6-1; 10 bases map to TRBD2. The CDR3 totals 15 residues. With 2 bases clipped from V and 9 bases from J, the junction kept 7 bases outside the gene matches. The V gene's germline CDR1 is MNHNS and CDR2 SASEGT. The CDR3 sequence: CASSESSGRAIEQFF. CDR3 nucleotide sequence: TGTGCCAGCAGTGAAAGCAGCGGGAGGGCCATTGAGCAGTTCTTC.

The chain is built from TRBV3-1 (or the pseudogene TRBV3-2) and TRBJ2-7, with TRBD1 as a possible D gene (5 bases). The CDR3 is made up of 15 amino acids. Germline CDR1 and CDR2: LGHDT and YNNKEL (reference sequence). Trimming removed 1 base at V and 5 bases at J, with 15 bases between. The CDR3 here is CASSQVNSQGNEQYF. CDR3 DNA: TGTGCCAGCAGCCAAGTCAACTCCCAGGGAAACGAGCAGTACTTC.

The chain joins TRBV9 to TRBJ2-1; 14 bases align to TRBD2. CDR3 length equals 17 residues. CDR1 is SGDLS and CDR2 is YYNGEE in the germline V gene. V lost 0 bases and J lost 6; bases outside the gene matches: 5. DNA of the CDR3: TGTGCCAGCAGCGTAGGGACTAGCGGGGGGTTTGGCAATGAGCAGTTCTTC. Its translation is CASSVGTSGGFGNEQFF.

This chain links TRBV6-2 or TRBV6-3 with TRBJ2-2; the match to TRBD2 covers 9 bases. The V segment lost 5 bases and the J segment 6 bases; nucleotides outside the gene matches: 13. The CDR3 sequence is 17 residues long. Germline loops: CDR1 MNHEY, CDR2 SVGEGT. The CDR3 region has the DNA TGTGCCAGCAGTAAACTAGCGGGCGGCGGAAACGCCGGGGAGCTGTTTTTT. This codes for CASSKLAGGGNAGELFF.

The rearrangement links TRBV10-2 to TRBJ1-2; TRBD1 aligns across 7 bases. Unmatched junction bases numbered 5, after V lost 6 bases and J lost 4 bases. This CDR3 is 13 amino acids long. CDR1 is WSHSY and CDR2 is SAAADI in the germline V gene. The CDR3 bases are TGCGCCAGCAGGGAGACAGGGATCTATGGCTACACCTTC. Amino acids: CASRETGIYGYTF.

This clone was found a few times. J is TRBJ2-2 and V is TRBV5-4; perhaps TRBD2 as D (6 bases). The V end lost 0 bases, the J end lost 1 base, and 10 bases lay between the germline ends. There are 16 residues in the CDR3. CDR1 is SGHNT and CDR2 is YYREEE in the germline V gene (reference sequence). DNA for the CDR3: TGTGCCAGCAGCTTGGAACTCGGGAGGAACACCGGGGAGCTGTTTTTT. Amino acids: CASSLELGRNTGELFF.

In nucleotides, the CDR3 is TGTGCCAGCTCATCGGGACAGGGGGGGAAGACCCAGTACTTC. It yields the protein CASSSGQGGKTQYF. The chain combines TRBV18 with TRBJ2-5; TRBD1 agrees at 11 bases. Germline CDR1 is KGHSH and CDR2 is LQKENI. With V trimmed by 5 bases and J by 6 bases, 5 bases remained unmatched. The CDR3 is 14 amino acids.

The gene calls are TRBV29-1 and TRBJ2-7, with TRBD1 identical over 8 bases. The CDR3 contains 13 residues. V lost 4 bases to trimming and J lost 2 bases; unmatched junction nucleotides: 4. Looked up from germline, CDR1 is SQVTM and CDR2 is ANQGSEA. CDR3 bases: TGCAGCGTTGGGCACAGGGGGGCCTACGAGCAGTACTTC. It is translated as CSVGHRGAYEQYF.

The chain is built from TRBV29-1 and TRBJ1-2; the match to TRBD1 covers 8 bases. This CDR3 has 12 residues. Germline V gene data show CDR1 as SQVTM and CDR2 as ANQGSEA. With V trimmed by 5 bases and J by 3 bases, 2 bases remained unmatched. The CDR3 nucleotides read TGCAGCGTTTTGACAGGGGACTATGGCTACACCTTC. Its translation is CSVLTGDYGYTF.

This clone was seen only once. The chain has TRBV6-5 and TRBJ1-1; 7 positions match TRBD1. The trim removed 6 bases at V and 2 bases at J, leaving 9 bases unmatched. From germline, CDR1 is MNHEY and CDR2 SVGAGI. The CDR3 consists of 15 residues. The CDR3 reads CASRAQGERNTEAFF. Written as DNA, the CDR3 is TGTGCCAGCAGGGCGCAGGGGGAACGAAACACTGAAGCTTTCTTT.

The genes are TRBV9 and TRBJ1-2; D gene ambiguous. The CDR3 sequence is 14 residues long. Germline V gene lookup returns CDR1 SGDLS and CDR2 YYNGEE. V lost 4 bases and J lost 5, with 15 bases in between. The CDR3 region has the DNA TGTGCCAGCAGCCCTCGGGAGCGCCGGTATGGCTACACCTTC. Translation: CASSPRERRYGYTF.

This chain uses TRBV28 with TRBJ2-1; 10 bases agree with TRBD2. The CDR3 sequence is 18 residues long. CDR1 is MDHEN and CDR2 is SYDVKM in the germline V gene. V shed 6 bases, J shed 6 bases, and the junction held 17 bases outside the gene matches. CDR3: CASRGYRAGLAKTNEQFF. The CDR3 DNA is TGTGCCAGCAGGGGTTACAGAGCGGGACTAGCGAAGACCAATGAGCAGTTCTTC. The complete variable domain, with remaining parts taken from reference TRBV28 and TRBJ2-1, reads DVKVTQSSRYLVKRTGEKVFLECVQDMDHENMFWYRQDPGLGLRLIYFSYDVKMKEKGDIPEGYSVSREKKERFSLILESASTNQTSMYLCASRGYRAGLAKTNEQFFGPGTRLTVL.

V and J are TRBV9 and TRBJ2-5; the match to TRBD1 covers 9 bases. Germline loops: CDR1 SGDLS, CDR2 YYNGEE. The CDR3 runs 15 residues. Trimming removed 5 bases from V and 4 bases from J; junction bases left unmatched: 9. The CDR3 region is CASSERDRVSETQYF. In nucleotides, the CDR3 is TGTGCCAGCAGTGAGCGGGACAGGGTGTCAGAGACCCAGTACTTC. Using reference TRBV9 and TRBJ2-5 for the parts outside the CDR3, the full variable domain is DSGVTQTPKHLITATGQRVTLRCSPRSGDLSVYWYQQSLDQGLQFLIQYYNGEERAKGNILERFSAQQFPDLHSELNLSSLELGDSALYFCASSERDRVSETQYFGPGTRLLVL.

The J gene is TRBJ2-3, the V gene TRBV18, with TRBD1 identical over 9 bases. V shed 4 bases, J shed 5 bases, and the junction held 4 bases outside the gene matches. The CDR3 runs 14 residues. From germline, CDR1 is KGHSH and CDR2 LQKENI. In DNA, the CDR3 is TGTGCCAGCTCACGGGACAGGGTGGAAGATACGCAGTATTTT. This gives the protein CASSRDRVEDTQYF.

This clone came up once. The V call is TRBV6-2 or TRBV6-3, the J call TRBJ2-3, with TRBD2 matching 16 bases. Germline V gene sequence: CDR1 MNHEY, CDR2 SVGEGT. The junction had 18 bases not matched to a gene; V was cut back by 6 bases and J by 3 bases. The CDR3 sequence is 21 residues long. The CDR3 DNA is TGTGCCAGCAGCCTACCCCCGGGACTAGCGGGAGGGCCATTTTTGACAGATACGCAGTATTTT. The encoded protein is CASSLPPGLAGGPFLTDTQYF.

On this clone itself: One end of the junction does not line up with germline, which may come from a read error. The genes are TRBV10-3 and TRBJ2-1, with 9 bases that match TRBD2. This CDR3 has 16 amino acids. Per the germline V gene, CDR1 is ENHRY and CDR2 is SYGVKD. CDR3 DNA: TGTGCCATCAGTGCTAGCGGGACCCCCTCGATCTACAAAAAGCTCTTC. It encodes CAISASGTPSIYKKLF.

The chain employs TRBV19 and TRBJ2-1, with D perhaps matching TRBD1 (6 bases). Germline CDR1 LNHDA, CDR2 SQIVND (reference sequence). There are 18 residues in the CDR3. V was trimmed by 6 bases and J by 0 bases, leaving 21 bases between them. DNA of the CDR3: TGTGCCAGTAGCTTTCAGGGGTCGTATCAGAGCTCCTACAATGAGCAGTTCTTC. Translated, it gives CASSFQGSYQSSYNEQFF.

V is TRBV5-1 and J is TRBJ1-6; 11 positions match TRBD1. This CDR3 has 14 amino acids. V lost 4 bases to trimming and J lost 9 bases; unmatched junction nucleotides: 3. From germline, CDR1 is SGHRS and CDR2 YFSETQ. The CDR3 DNA reads as TGCGCCAGCAGCCCAGGGACAGGGGGTTCACCCCTCCACTTT. It codes for CASSPGTGGSPLHF.

The chain has TRBV3-1 (or the pseudogene TRBV3-2) and TRBJ1-1; D uncertain. Between the trimmed V and J ends, which lost 2 bases and 0 bases, there was a span of 7 bases. The CDR3 consists of 14 residues. CDR1 is LGHDT, CDR2 YNNKEL, per germline (reference sequence). As DNA, the CDR3 is TGTGCCAGCAGCCAATTTGGCCTGAACACTGAAGCTTTCTTT. This gives the protein CASSQFGLNTEAFF.

The chain recombines TRBV5-1 with TRBJ1-2, with 8 bases fitting TRBD1. The V gene end was trimmed by 4 bases and the J gene end by 0 bases; junction bases not matched to a gene: 2. This CDR3 region has 14 residues. Germline V gene sequence: CDR1 SGHRS, CDR2 YFSETQ. The CDR3 region has the DNA TGCGCCAGCAGCACGGACAGGGCTAACTATGGCTACACCTTC. Amino acids: CASSTDRANYGYTF.

The chain carries TRBV7-2 and TRBJ2-2; 16 bases align to TRBD2. V lost 1 base and J lost 4; bases outside the gene matches: 3. Looked up from germline, CDR1 is SGHTA and CDR2 is FQGNSA. The CDR3 contains 18 residues. Here the CDR3 DNA reads TGTGCCAGCAGCTTAGGGGGACTAGCGGGAGGGGTCACCGGGGAGCTGTTTTTT. Its translation is CASSLGGLAGGVTGELFF.

The chain carries TRBV6-5 and TRBJ1-6; TRBD1 is a possible D gene (5 bases). The germline gives CDR1 MNHEY, CDR2 SVGAGI. V dropped 8 bases and J dropped 8 bases, with 16 bases sitting between them. The CDR3 consists of 14 residues. Here the CDR3 reads CASAIGRVDSPLHF. In nucleotides, the CDR3 is TGTGCCAGCGCTATAGGCAGGGTCGATTCACCCCTCCACTTT.

The V call is TRBV5-4, the J call TRBJ2-5, with 14 bases identical to TRBD2. Trimming cost V 3 bases and J 3 bases; bases outside gene matches: 4. Germline assignment: CDR1 SGHNT and CDR2 YYREEE (reference sequence). The CDR3 is made up of 16 amino acids. CDR3 DNA sequence: TGTGCCAGCAGCTGGGGGACTAGCGGGAGAAAAGAGACCCAGTACTTC. Its protein is CASSWGTSGRKETQYF.

The CDR3 reads CATSRDRGYEQYF. The CDR3 DNA is TGTGCCACCAGCAGAGACAGGGGGTACGAGCAGTACTTC. The chain uses TRBV15 and TRBJ2-7; 7 bases are a match to TRBD1. V lost 0 bases and J lost 4; bases outside the gene matches: 0. CDR1 LNHNV and CDR2 YYDKDF come from the germline V gene (reference sequence). The CDR3 runs to 13 residues.

The genes are TRBV7-2 and TRBJ2-5, with 14 bases that match TRBD2. The CDR3 consists of 16 residues. After removal of 4 bases from V and 5 bases from J, the junction contained 6 bases not matched to a gene. The germline V gene has CDR1 SGHTA and CDR2 FQGNSA. The CDR3 nucleotides are TGTGCCAGCAGCTGGGGACTAGCGGGAGTAATGGAGACCCAGTACTTC. Translation gives CASSWGLAGVMETQYF. Full variable domain (outside the CDR3, taken from reference TRBV7-2 and TRBJ2-5): GAGVSQSPSNKVTEKGKDVELRCDPISGHTALYWYRQSLGQGLEFLIYFQGNSAPDKSGLPSDRFSAERTGGSVSTLTIQRTQQEDSAVYLCASSWGLAGVMETQYFGPGTRLLVL.

The V and J genes are TRBV27 and TRBJ1-2; D uncertain. V shed 3 bases and J shed 7 bases, with 12 bases lying between them. Germline assignment: CDR1 MNHEY and CDR2 SMNVEV (reference sequence). This CDR3 comprises 13 residues. The CDR3 region is CASSLYGEAGYTF. In DNA form, the CDR3 reads TGTGCCAGCAGTTTGTACGGGGAGGCTGGCTACACCTTC.